This T cell receptor beta chain was recorded in a study of Graves' ophthalmopathy and Graves' hyperthyroidism. Study-wide results and caveats: It was with around 71% sensitivity and around 72% specificity that the model predicted ophthalmopathy progression. Researchers report that a 13-signature model separated ophthalmopathy from stable hyperthyroidism, posting about 88% sensitivity and 81.08% specificity. Most expanded clonotypes from thyroid (those above 0.001 frequency) were also found in blood.

This clonotype was seen repeatedly, ten times or more. Its specificity is unknown. From RNA, the CDR3 regions of TCR beta chains were amplified and sequenced. First-round RT-PCR employed HTBI primers, with a second-round multiplex PCR after it. One entry per CDR3 protein results from TCRdb running MiXCR on the multiplex PCR reads. This sample carries a few hundred thousand distinct CDR3 sequences, roughly a sixth of them seen once, and the ten largest clones take about 12%. The CDR3 has 15 amino acids. Germline V gives CDR1 SGHTA, CDR2 FQGNSA. The V end was cut by 5 bases, the J end by 4 bases, with 17 bases between. Fresh peripheral blood (about 10 ml) yielded the PBMCs.

This chain uses TRBV7-2 with TRBJ2-5, with D possibly matching TRBD1 (7 bases). The receptor was derived from an adult man with Graves' ophthalmopathy. Sequences were obtained from peripheral blood. CDR3 sequence (DNA): TGTGCCAGCAGCCCAGGTCAGGGGGGTGGAGAGACCCAGTACTTC. This gives the protein CASSPGQGGGETQYF.